Shown below are 2 T cell receptor beta chains from a single sample sequenced in a study of T cells in Graves' hyperthyroidism and ophthalmopathy. What was amplified from RNA transcripts were TCR beta CDR3 regions. RT-PCR in the first round (using the HTBI primer set) targeted the TCR CDR3. One entry per CDR3 protein, called by TCRdb with MiXCR from the multiplex PCR reads. The sample carries roughly 660,000 distinct CDR3 sequences, roughly a sixth recorded once. Sequenced input: blood. The receptors were sampled from a man in his fifties or sixties with Graves' hyperthyroidism.

The rearrangement joins TRBV19 to TRBJ1-1; the match to TRBD1 covers 9 bases. The CDR3 sequence is 15 residues long. Germline V lookup: CDR1 LNHDA, CDR2 SQIVND (reference sequence). The trim removed 6 bases at V and 4 bases at J, leaving 9 bases unmatched. Here the CDR3 reads CASRRTGVISTEAFF. The DNA for the CDR3 is TGTGCCAGTAGGAGGACAGGGGTTATCTCCACTGAAGCTTTCTTT.

This clonotype has at least ten counts. This sequence joins TRBV7-2 and TRBJ2-3; TRBD2 matches at 8 bases. This CDR3 region has 15 residues. The trim removed 4 bases at V and 7 bases at J, leaving 10 bases unmatched. Germline values: CDR1 SGHTA, CDR2 FQGNSA. This chain's CDR3 is CASSSDGTSYYTQYF. For the CDR3, the DNA is TGTGCCAGCAGCTCCGACGGGACTAGTTACTATACGCAGTATTTT.